The clone carrying this T cell receptor beta chain has at least ten counts. This sample is drawn from a study of response to subunit inactivated influenza vaccine. The CDR3 is 15 amino acids. The J segment lost 10 bases and the V segment lost 6 bases, leaving 16 bases of the junction unmatched. TCRdb ran MiXCR on the RT-PCR reads and lists one entry per CDR3 protein. In the table there are about 160,000 distinct CDR3 sequences, roughly 11% of which are singletons. Sequencing was performed on non-naive T cells sorted from PBMCs, taken 35 to 45 days after vaccination. The sequence derives from a man aged 50 to 59 who received an inactivated influenza vaccine. This chain connects TRBV12-3 or TRBV12-4 to TRBJ2-5; 8 bases map to TRBD2. In nucleotides, the CDR3 is TGTGCCAGCAGCTCAACCCGGGGGGGGGCCCAGGACCAGTACTTC. Translation gives CASSSTRGGAQDQYF.